This T cell receptor (beta chain) was observed in a study of shared clonotypes between healthy human individuals. V was clipped by 3 bases and J by 7 bases; unmatched bases: 7. The V gene's germline CDR1 is SGHNT and CDR2 YYREEE (reference sequence). This CDR3 region has 15 residues. Sequenced by immunoSEQ multiplex PCR; TCRdb stores in-frame clones only, minus some. The sample yields approximately 250,000 clones, approximately 65% seen once. Material for sequencing was memory CD4+ T cells sorted from blood. Subset given: CD45RA-negative fraction. The receptor comes from a man aged 25 to 40 in good health. V usage is TRBV5-4 and J usage is TRBJ2-1, with 10 bases fitting TRBD1. Here the CDR3 DNA reads TGTGCCAGCAGCTGGGTGGGGACAGGGGATAATGAGCAGTTCTTC. This gives the protein CASSWVGTGDNEQFF. The whole variable domain, filled in from reference TRBV5-4 and TRBJ2-1, reads ETGVTQSPTHLIKTRGQQVTLRCSSQSGHNTVSWYQQALGQGPQFIFQYYREEENGRGNFPPRFSGLQFPNYSSELNVNALELDDSALYLCASSWVGTGDNEQFFGPGTRLTVL.